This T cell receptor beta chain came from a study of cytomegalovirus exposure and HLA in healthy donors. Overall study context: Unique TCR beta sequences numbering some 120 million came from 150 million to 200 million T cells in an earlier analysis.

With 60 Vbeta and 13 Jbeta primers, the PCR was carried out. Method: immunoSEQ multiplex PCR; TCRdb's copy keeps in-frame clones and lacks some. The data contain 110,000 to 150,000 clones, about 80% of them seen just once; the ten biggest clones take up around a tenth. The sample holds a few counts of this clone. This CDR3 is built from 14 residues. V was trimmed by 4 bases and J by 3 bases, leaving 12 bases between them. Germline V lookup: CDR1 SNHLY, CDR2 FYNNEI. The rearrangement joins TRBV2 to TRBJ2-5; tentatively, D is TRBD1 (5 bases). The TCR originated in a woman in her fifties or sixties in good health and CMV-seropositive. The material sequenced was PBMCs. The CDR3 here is CASSAQGGEETQYF. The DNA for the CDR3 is TGTGCCAGCAGTGCCCAGGGTGGAGAAGAGACCCAGTACTTC.